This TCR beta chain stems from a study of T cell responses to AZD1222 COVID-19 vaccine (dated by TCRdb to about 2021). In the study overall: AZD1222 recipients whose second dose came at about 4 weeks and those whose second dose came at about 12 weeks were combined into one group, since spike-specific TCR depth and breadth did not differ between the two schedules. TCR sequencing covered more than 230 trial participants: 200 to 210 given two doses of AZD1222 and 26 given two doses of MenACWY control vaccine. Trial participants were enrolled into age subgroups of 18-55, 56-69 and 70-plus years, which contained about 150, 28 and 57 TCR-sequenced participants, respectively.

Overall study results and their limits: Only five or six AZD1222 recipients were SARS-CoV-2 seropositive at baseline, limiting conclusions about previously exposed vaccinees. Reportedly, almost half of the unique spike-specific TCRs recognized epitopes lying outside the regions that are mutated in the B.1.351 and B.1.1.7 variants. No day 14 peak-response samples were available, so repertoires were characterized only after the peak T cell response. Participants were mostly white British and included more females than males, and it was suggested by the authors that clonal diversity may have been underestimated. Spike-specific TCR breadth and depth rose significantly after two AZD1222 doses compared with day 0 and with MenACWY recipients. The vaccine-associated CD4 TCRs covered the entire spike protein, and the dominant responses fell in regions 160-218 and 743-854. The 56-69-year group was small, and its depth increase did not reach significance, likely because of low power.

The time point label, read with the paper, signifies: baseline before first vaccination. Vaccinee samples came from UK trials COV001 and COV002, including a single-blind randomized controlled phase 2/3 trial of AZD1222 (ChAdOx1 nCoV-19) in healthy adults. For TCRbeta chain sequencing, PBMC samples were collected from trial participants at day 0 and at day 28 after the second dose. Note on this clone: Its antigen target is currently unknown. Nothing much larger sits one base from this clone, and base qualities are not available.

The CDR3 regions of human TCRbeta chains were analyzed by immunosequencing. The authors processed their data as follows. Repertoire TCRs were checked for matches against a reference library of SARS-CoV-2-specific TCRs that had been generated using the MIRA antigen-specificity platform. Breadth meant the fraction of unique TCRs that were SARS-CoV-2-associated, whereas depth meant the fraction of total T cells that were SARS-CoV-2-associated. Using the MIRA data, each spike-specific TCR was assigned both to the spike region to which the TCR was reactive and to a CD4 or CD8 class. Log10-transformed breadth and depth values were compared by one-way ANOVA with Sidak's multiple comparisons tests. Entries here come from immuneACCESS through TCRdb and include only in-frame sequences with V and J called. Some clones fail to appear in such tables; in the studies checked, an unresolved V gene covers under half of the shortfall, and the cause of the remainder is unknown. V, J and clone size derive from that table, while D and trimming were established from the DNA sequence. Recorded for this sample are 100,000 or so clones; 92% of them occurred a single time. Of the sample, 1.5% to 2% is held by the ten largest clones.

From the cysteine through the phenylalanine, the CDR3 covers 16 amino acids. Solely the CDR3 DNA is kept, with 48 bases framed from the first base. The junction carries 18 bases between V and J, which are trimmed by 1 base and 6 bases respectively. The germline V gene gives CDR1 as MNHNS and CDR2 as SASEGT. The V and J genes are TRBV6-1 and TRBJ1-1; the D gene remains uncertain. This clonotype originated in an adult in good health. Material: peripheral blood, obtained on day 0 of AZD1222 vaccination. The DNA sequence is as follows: TGTGCCAGCAGTGAAGAATCGACCGGGCAAGTGCCTGAAGCTTTCTTT. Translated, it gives CASSEESTGQVPEAFF.